These 24 T cell receptor beta chains share one sample of origin, sequenced in a study of T cell changes during pregnancy in multiple sclerosis. This table comes from immunoSEQ multiplex PCR, and its TCRdb copy is limited to in-frame clones, with some not included. The sample has about 130,000 clones, approximately 96% seen once. This material consisted of peripheral blood, taken after pregnancy. These receptors were taken from a female donor with multiple sclerosis, enrolled in a pregnancy study.

The V call is TRBV7-3, the J call TRBJ2-7; TRBD2 aligns across 7 bases. The trim removed 1 base at V and 6 bases at J, leaving 12 bases unmatched. Germline CDR1 is SGHTA and CDR2 is FQGTGA. This CDR3 has 16 residues. CDR3: CASSLRGEGRASEQYF. CDR3 nucleotide sequence: TGTGCCAGCAGCTTAAGGGGGGAGGGGAGGGCCTCCGAGCAGTACTTC.

This clone was seen once. J is TRBJ2-2 and V is TRBV6-4; the match to TRBD1 covers 9 bases. The length of the CDR3 is 15 residues. Germline-derived CDR1 and CDR2 are MRHNA and SNTAGT. V lost 6 bases, J lost 3 bases, and 5 bases stayed unmatched. The CDR3 is CASSSTGGDTGELFF. CDR3 sequence (DNA): TGTGCCAGCAGCTCGACAGGGGGGGACACCGGGGAGCTGTTTTTT.

This chain uses TRBV5-1 with TRBJ2-2; D is possibly TRBD1 (6 bases). V lost 4 bases and J lost 2, with 12 bases in between. Germline assignment: CDR1 SGHRS and CDR2 YFSETQ. CDR3 length: 15 residues. CDR3 bases: TGCGCCAGCAGCCCTAGACAGGATAACACCGGGGAGCTGTTTTTT. It translates to CASSPRQDNTGELFF. Looking up the rest from reference TRBV5-1 and TRBJ2-2 gives the full variable domain: KAGVTQTPRYLIKTRGQQVTLSCSPISGHRSVSWYQQTPGQGLQFLFEYFSETQRNKGNFPGRFSGRQFSNSRSEMNVSTLELGDSALYLCASSPRQDNTGELFFGEGSRLTVL.

The CDR3 loop reads CASRKYISQSGRYYNEQFF. The CDR3 DNA reads as TGTGCCAGCAGGAAGTACATCTCCCAGTCGGGGAGGTACTACAATGAGCAGTTCTTC. This chain joins TRBV28 and TRBJ2-1, with D tentatively TRBD2 (6 bases). The germline gives CDR1 MDHEN, CDR2 SYDVKM. This CDR3 comprises 19 residues. V was clipped by 6 bases and J by 3 bases, with 27 bases between them.

The chain joins TRBV6-1 to TRBJ2-1; 7 bases line up with TRBD2. This CDR3 region has 12 residues. J lost 9 bases, V lost 6 bases, and 5 bases had no gene match. CDR1 is MNHNS, CDR2 SASEGT, per germline. This CDR3 reads CASSGSGGEQFF. DNA of the CDR3: TGTGCCAGCAGCGGGTCGGGGGGTGAGCAGTTCTTC.

This clone has only one observation. This chain uses TRBV5-5 with TRBJ2-1; a weak D match, TRBD1 (6 bases). V lost 1 base and J lost 0, with 11 bases in between. The CDR3 covers 16 residues. Germline lookup yields CDR1 SGHKS and CDR2 YYEKEE (reference sequence). CDR3 DNA: TGTGCCAGCAGCTTGAACGCAGGGGTCTCCTACAATGAGCAGTTCTTC. It specifies CASSLNAGVSYNEQFF.

This clone was found a few times. The V gene is TRBV6-5, the J gene TRBJ2-7; 12 positions agree with TRBD1. Looked up from germline, CDR1 is MNHEY and CDR2 is SVGAGI. The CDR3 contains 13 residues. J gave up 8 bases and V 5 bases, and 4 bases lay outside the gene matches. CDR3 amino acids: CASSGTGGVKQYF. The CDR3 coding sequence is TGTGCCAGCAGTGGGACAGGGGGCGTAAAGCAGTACTTC.

The chain has TRBV28 and TRBJ2-7, with a weak D call TRBD1 (6 bases). CDR3 length: 12 amino acids. Per germline, CDR1 MDHEN and CDR2 SYDVKM. With 4 bases removed from V and 6 bases from J, the gap between germline ends came to 10 bases. CDR3 region: CASSSTGREQYF. The CDR3 region has the DNA TGTGCCAGCAGTTCGACAGGTCGCGAGCAGTACTTC.

The V gene is TRBV6-5, the J gene TRBJ2-1, with a weak D call TRBD2 (6 bases). The germline V gene encodes CDR1 MNHEY and CDR2 SVGAGI. V lost 2 bases and J 5 bases, leaving 16 bases between the germline ends. The CDR3 runs to 16 residues. The CDR3 nucleotides are TGTGCCAGCAGTTACAGCCGGGAGAGGGAGGACAATGAGCAGTTCTTC. The encoded protein is CASSYSREREDNEQFF.

The V gene is TRBV5-4, the J gene TRBJ2-5; D possibly corresponds to TRBD2 (6 bases). V was shortened by 1 base and J by 5 bases, with 12 bases between the two germline ends. CDR3 length: 14 residues. Germline CDR1 and CDR2: SGHNT and YYREEE (reference sequence). CDR3 amino acids: CASSLRTTAETQYF. The CDR3 DNA follows: TGTGCCAGCAGCTTGAGGACTACCGCGGAGACCCAGTACTTC. The full variable domain, completed using reference TRBV5-4 and TRBJ2-5, is ETGVTQSPTHLIKTRGQQVTLRCSSQSGHNTVSWYQQALGQGPQFIFQYYREEENGRGNFPPRFSGLQFPNYSSELNVNALELDDSALYLCASSLRTTAETQYFGPGTRLLVL.

The J gene is TRBJ1-5, the V gene TRBV9; the D is unclear. Trimming pared 3 bases from V and 7 bases from J, leaving 14 bases between. The CDR3 has 14 residues. Germline V CDR1 and CDR2: SGDLS, YYNGEE. CDR3 residues: CASSAAAGGQPQHF. CDR3 sequence (DNA): TGTGCCAGCAGCGCCGCAGCGGGAGGGCAGCCCCAGCATTTT.

The V call is TRBV11-2, the J call TRBJ2-5, with 9 nucleotides matching TRBD1. Trimming cost V 5 bases and J 5 bases; bases outside gene matches: 9. CDR3 length: 15 amino acids. CDR1 SGHAT and CDR2 FQNNGV come from the germline V gene. The CDR3 DNA follows: TGTGCCAGCAGCCCTGACAGGGGGAGTACTGAGACCCAGTACTTC. Its protein is CASSPDRGSTETQYF. Full variable domain (rest looked up from reference TRBV11-2 and TRBJ2-5): EAGVAQSPRYKIIEKRQSVAFWCNPISGHATLYWYQQILGQGPKLLIQFQNNGVVDDSQLPKDRFSAERLKGVDSTLKIQPAKLEDSAVYLCASSPDRGSTETQYFGPGTRLLVL.

The genes are TRBV27 and TRBJ2-3; 10 positions match TRBD2. After removal of 4 bases from V and 3 bases from J, the junction contained 7 bases not matched to a gene. This CDR3 region has 16 residues. Germline V gene data show CDR1 as MNHEY and CDR2 as SMNVEV (reference sequence). CDR3 nucleotides: TGTGCCAGCAGTTCAATTAGCGGGAGGTCGACAGATACGCAGTATTTT. Amino acid sequence: CASSSISGRSTDTQYF.

V usage is TRBV2 and J usage is TRBJ1-2; no clear D. Germline-derived CDR1 and CDR2 are SNHLY and FYNNEI. The CDR3 runs to 13 residues. Trimming removed 4 bases at V and 1 base at J, with 7 bases between. This CDR3 is CASSGRVNYGYTF. The CDR3 DNA is TGTGCCAGCAGTGGACGGGTTAACTATGGCTACACCTTC.

The rearrangement uses TRBV27 and TRBJ1-1, with D uncertain. Deletions cut 1 base from V and 4 bases from J, with 7 bases between. Looked up from germline, CDR1 is MNHEY and CDR2 is SMNVEV (reference sequence). This CDR3 is 13 amino acids long. CDR3 DNA sequence: TGTGCCAGCAGTTTATACCCGGGCACTGAAGCTTTCTTT. Translated, it gives CASSLYPGTEAFF.

The rearrangement links TRBV18 to TRBJ1-1; the D is unclear. This CDR3 has 13 residues. Trimming pared 3 bases from V and 0 bases from J, leaving 5 bases between. The germline gives CDR1 KGHSH, CDR2 LQKENI. The CDR3 loop is CASSPVMNTEAFF. Written as DNA, the CDR3 is TGTGCCAGCTCACCTGTCATGAACACTGAAGCTTTCTTT.

The chain combines TRBV15 with TRBJ2-5; D ambiguous. The germline V gene encodes CDR1 LNHNV and CDR2 YYDKDF (reference sequence). V was shortened by 0 bases and J by 1 base, with 6 bases between the two germline ends. The CDR3 is 14 residues long. The CDR3 loop is CATSRDPGQETQYF. The DNA for the CDR3 is TGTGCCACCAGCAGAGACCCGGGCCAAGAGACCCAGTACTTC.

This chain uses TRBV9 with TRBJ1-3; D perhaps matches TRBD1 (6 bases). The germline gives CDR1 SGDLS, CDR2 YYNGEE. This CDR3 is 14 amino acids long. V lost 3 bases to trimming and J lost 3 bases, with 10 bases between them. This CDR3 reads CASSATGRGNTIYF. The CDR3 DNA sequence: TGTGCCAGCAGCGCTACAGGGCGTGGAAACACCATATATTTT.

The V and J genes are TRBV19 and TRBJ1-5; D is unresolved. Germline CDR1 and CDR2: LNHDA and SQIVND (reference sequence). The CDR3 is made up of 14 amino acids. V lost 2 bases, J lost 2 bases, and 7 bases lay in between. The CDR3 sequence: CASSINRGNQPQHF. The CDR3 DNA follows: TGTGCCAGTAGTATAAATCGGGGCAATCAGCCCCAGCATTTT.

This clone was seen once. The J gene is TRBJ2-7, the V gene TRBV4-3, with 7 nucleotides matching TRBD1. CDR1 and CDR2 (germline): LGHNA, YSLEER. CDR3 length: 13 amino acids. Trimming removed 3 bases from V and 7 bases from J; junction bases left unmatched: 6. In nucleotides, the CDR3 is TGCGCCAGCAGCCAGGATAGGGGGCGGGAGCAGTACTTC. This gives the protein CASSQDRGREQYF.

The J gene is TRBJ2-2, the V gene TRBV19, with TRBD1 as a possible D gene (5 bases). The V end lost 10 bases, the J end lost 4 bases, and 19 bases lay between the germline ends. The CDR3 runs 15 residues. Germline CDR1 and CDR2: LNHDA and SQIVND (reference sequence). CDR3 bases: TGTGCCACTCGGGTGACAGATTACAGCACCGGGGAGCTGTTTTTT. This gives the protein CATRVTDYSTGELFF. Together with reference TRBV19 and TRBJ2-2, the CDR3 gives the full variable domain: DGGITQSPKYLFRKEGQNVTLSCEQNLNHDAMYWYRQDPGQGLRLIYYSQIVNDFQKGDIAEGYSVSREKKESFPLTVTSAQKNPTAFYLCATRVTDYSTGELFFGEGSRLTVL.

V is TRBV4-1 and J is TRBJ2-5, with 9 bases lining up with TRBD1. V shed 3 bases, J shed 6 bases, and the junction held 8 bases outside the gene matches. The V gene's germline CDR1 is MGHRA and CDR2 YSYEKL. The CDR3 covers 15 residues. CDR3 sequence (DNA): TGCGCCAGCAGCCATAAGGGGGACAGGGCGAAGACCCAGTACTTC. It translates to CASSHKGDRAKTQYF.

This sequence joins TRBV7-9 and TRBJ2-7, with no clear D. CDR3 length equals 13 residues. Germline V gives CDR1 SEHNR, CDR2 FQNEAQ (reference sequence). Between the trimmed V and J ends, which lost 1 base and 0 bases, there was a span of 4 bases. The CDR3 here is CASSLVHSYEQYF. For the CDR3, the DNA is TGTGCCAGCAGCTTAGTACACTCCTACGAGCAGTACTTC.

CDR3 sequence (DNA): TGTGCCAGCAGTTTCCATAGGGGGCTCAATGAGCAGTTCTTC. It is translated as CASSFHRGLNEQFF. V is TRBV27 and J is TRBJ2-1; the match to TRBD1 covers 7 bases. Losses at the gene ends were 3 bases for V and 6 bases for J; bases not matched to a gene: 5. CDR1 is MNHEY, CDR2 SMNVEV, per germline (reference sequence). CDR3 length: 14 residues.